These 5 T cell receptor beta chains share one sample of origin, sequenced in a study of tumor and adjacent non-tumor tissue in lung cancer. A modified ARM-PCR protocol with three rounds of nested PCR amplified TCRbeta. Via MiXCR, TCRdb re-called the multiplex PCR reads, giving one row per CDR3 protein. The table lists 77,000 or so distinct CDR3 sequences, over 70% of them singletons. The template was RNA from unsorted bulk tissue. Sequences were obtained from lung tumor tissue. The receptors shown here come from a woman between 45 and 65 years old with non-small cell lung cancer.

As to this clonotype: The junction shows a germline mismatch at one end, possibly a read error. The chain carries TRBV20-1 and TRBJ2-3; D is undetermined. The CDR3 consists of 16 residues. The germline V gene has CDR1 DFQATT and CDR2 SNEGSKA (reference sequence). The CDR3 here is CIARDAGLSTSDTQYF. The CDR3 DNA reads as TGCATTGCTAGAGATGCAGGCCTATCAACCTCAGATACGCAGTATTTT.

This clonotype was detected once. This CDR3 is missing its conserved last phenylalanine or tryptophan, likely due to a read error. V usage is TRBV29-1 and J usage is TRBJ2-1; D not certain. Germline V gene data show CDR1 as SQVTM and CDR2 as ANQGSEA. This CDR3 is 12 amino acids long. The CDR3 DNA sequence: TGCAACGTTGAGCTAGTCTTATATGAGCAGTTCATC. Translation gives CNVELVLYEQFI.

The chain combines TRBV18 with TRBJ1-1; no clear D. The CDR3 runs 13 residues. Germline V gives CDR1 KGHSH, CDR2 LQKENI. V was clipped by 3 bases and J by 12 bases, with 17 bases between them. CDR3 nucleotide sequence: TGTGCCAGCTCACCGGCGCGCGAGGGTGCAACTTTCTTT. This encodes CASSPAREGATFF.

As concerns this clonotype: A read error may produce the germline difference seen at one junction end. The rearrangement joins TRBV6-2 or TRBV6-3 to TRBJ2-1, with 8 bases lining up with TRBD2. Germline V CDR1 and CDR2: MNHEY, SVGEGT. The CDR3 totals 16 residues. CDR3 amino acids: CTSSYGREASYNEQFF. The CDR3 coding sequence is TGTACCAGCAGTTACGGGCGGGAGGCATCGTACAATGAGCAGTTCTTC.

Turning to this clonotype: The junction does not match germline at one end; this may be a read error. This chain uses TRBV11-1 with TRBJ2-7; 12 bases are a match to TRBD2. Germline CDR1 and CDR2: SGHAT and FQDESV (reference sequence). This CDR3 has 15 amino acids. This chain's CDR3 is CASSRTSGTADERYF. CDR3 sequence (DNA): TGTGCCAGCAGCAGGACTAGCGGGACGGCAGACGAGCGGTACTTC.